The 3 T cell receptor beta chains below come from one sample, sequenced in a study of blood T cell repertoires in COVID-19. Measured with immunoSEQ multiplex PCR; TCRdb has only the in-frame clones, and not every one. This table holds around 260,000 clones, roughly nine tenths found once. The sequenced material came from peripheral blood. The origin of the receptors is a woman in her twenties or thirties with COVID-19, enrolled during active disease.

As regards this clone: This sample includes further DNA sequences coding for the same CDR3. This sequence joins TRBV19 and TRBJ2-7; D is unclear. There are 13 residues in the CDR3. V was pared by 2 bases and J by 3 bases, with 8 bases between. CDR1 is LNHDA and CDR2 is SQIVND in the germline V gene (reference sequence). The CDR3 DNA follows: TGTGCCAGTAGTATATCGTCGGGCTACGAGCAGTACTTC. Amino acids: CASSISSGYEQYF.

CDR3 amino acids: CASSWGTSGSDEQFF. CDR3 coding DNA: TGTGCCAGCAGCTGGGGGACTAGCGGGAGCGATGAGCAGTTCTTC. The chain couples TRBV5-4 to TRBJ2-1; 14 bases agree with TRBD2. V dropped 3 bases and J dropped 8; count of bases not matched to a gene: 4. Germline values: CDR1 SGHNT, CDR2 YYREEE (reference sequence). The CDR3 spans 15 residues. The full variable domain, rest sourced from reference TRBV5-4 and TRBJ2-1, is ETGVTQSPTHLIKTRGQQVTLRCSSQSGHNTVSWYQQALGQGPQFIFQYYREEENGRGNFPPRFSGLQFPNYSSELNVNALELDDSALYLCASSWGTSGSDEQFFGPGTRLTVL.

To note about this clone: One end of the junction is discordant with germline, which a read error may explain. This chain connects TRBV15 to TRBJ1-1, with 9 nucleotides matching TRBD1. The CDR3 has 15 amino acids. CDR1 is LNHNV and CDR2 is YYDKDF in the germline V gene (reference sequence). The CDR3 region has the DNA TGTGCCACCAGCAGATCAGGACAGGGGAACACTGAAGTTTTCTTT. The encoded protein is CATSRSGQGNTEVFF.